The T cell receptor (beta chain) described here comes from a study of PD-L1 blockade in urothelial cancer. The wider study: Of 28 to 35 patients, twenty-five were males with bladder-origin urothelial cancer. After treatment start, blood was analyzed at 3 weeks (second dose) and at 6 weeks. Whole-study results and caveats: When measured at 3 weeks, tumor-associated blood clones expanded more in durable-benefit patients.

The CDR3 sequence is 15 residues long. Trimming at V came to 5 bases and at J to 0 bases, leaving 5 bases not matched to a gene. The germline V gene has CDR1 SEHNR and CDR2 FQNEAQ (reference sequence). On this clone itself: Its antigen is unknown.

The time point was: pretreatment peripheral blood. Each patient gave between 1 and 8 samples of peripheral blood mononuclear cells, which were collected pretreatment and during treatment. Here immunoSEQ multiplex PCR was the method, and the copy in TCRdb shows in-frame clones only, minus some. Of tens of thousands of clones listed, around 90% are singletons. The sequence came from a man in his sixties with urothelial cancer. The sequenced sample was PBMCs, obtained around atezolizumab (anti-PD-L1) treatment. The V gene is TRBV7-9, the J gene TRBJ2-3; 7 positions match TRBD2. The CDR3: CASSTPSGSTDTQYF. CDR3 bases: TGTGCCAGCAGCACCCCTAGCGGAAGCACAGATACGCAGTATTTT.